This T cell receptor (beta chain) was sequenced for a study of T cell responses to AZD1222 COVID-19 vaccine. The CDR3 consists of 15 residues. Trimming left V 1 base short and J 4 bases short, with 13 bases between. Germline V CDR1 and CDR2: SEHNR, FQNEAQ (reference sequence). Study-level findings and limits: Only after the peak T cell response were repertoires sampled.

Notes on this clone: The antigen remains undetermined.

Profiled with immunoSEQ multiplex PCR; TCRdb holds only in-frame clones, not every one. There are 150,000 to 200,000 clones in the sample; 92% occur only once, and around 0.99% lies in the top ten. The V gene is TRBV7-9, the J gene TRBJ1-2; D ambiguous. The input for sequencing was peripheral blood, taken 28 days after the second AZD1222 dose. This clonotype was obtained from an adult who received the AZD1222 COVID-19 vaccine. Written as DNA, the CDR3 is TGTGCCAGCAGCTTAGTGGCCGGTTTCGGCTATGGCTACACCTTC. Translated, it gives CASSLVAGFGYGYTF.